One and the same sample provided the 27 T cell receptor beta chains below, sequenced in a study of blood T cell repertoires in COVID-19. Assay used: immunoSEQ multiplex PCR; TCRdb lists only in-frame clones, some missing. The table includes about 88,000 clones, around 93% detected once. The specimen was peripheral blood. These receptor sequences come from a human donor with active COVID-19. The donor label of this sample is uncertain.

The sample holds one count of this clone. The chain links TRBV5-4 to TRBJ2-3; TRBD2 matches at 10 bases. The V and J ends lost 4 bases and 5 bases, in that order; junction bases with no gene match: 7. This CDR3 has 15 residues. Germline V lookup: CDR1 SGHNT, CDR2 YYREEE (reference sequence). The CDR3 spells CASSRAGGQGDTQYF. For the CDR3, the DNA is TGTGCCAGCAGCAGAGCGGGGGGGCAAGGAGATACGCAGTATTTT.

The chain uses TRBV2 and TRBJ2-3, with no clear D. Germline lookup yields CDR1 SNHLY and CDR2 FYNNEI. CDR3 size: 14 residues. V was pared by 8 bases and J by 1 base, with 13 bases between. The CDR3 DNA reads TGTGCCAGCTCCCAGATACACGGCACAGATACGCAGTATTTT. It codes for CASSQIHGTDTQYF.

The rearrangement uses TRBV4-3 and TRBJ2-7, with 11 bases fitting TRBD2. With V trimmed by 0 bases and J by 4 bases, 5 bases remained unmatched. Looked up from germline, CDR1 is LGHNA and CDR2 is YSLEER. There are 16 residues in the CDR3. CDR3 protein: CASSQETSGGVYEQYF. Here the CDR3 DNA reads TGCGCCAGCAGCCAAGAAACTAGCGGGGGCGTATACGAGCAGTACTTC.

The chain uses TRBV6-5 and TRBJ2-7; 7 bases map to TRBD1. In germline, CDR1 is MNHEY, CDR2 SVGAGI. The CDR3 spans 14 residues. Trimming cost V 7 bases and J 0 bases; bases outside gene matches: 6. CDR3 coding DNA: TGTGCCAGCACTATGACAGGGACCTCCTACGAGCAGTACTTC. Translating it yields CASTMTGTSYEQYF.

This sequence joins TRBV6-5 and TRBJ2-7; 11 nucleotides line up with TRBD2. In germline, CDR1 is MNHEY, CDR2 SVGAGI. This CDR3 contains 15 residues. The J segment lost 1 base and the V segment lost 6 bases, leaving 5 bases of the junction unmatched. The CDR3 sequence is CASRTSGGRSYEQYF. CDR3 DNA sequence: TGTGCCAGCAGAACTAGCGGGGGCCGTTCCTACGAGCAGTACTTC.

The CDR3 sequence: CASSQDRDWTVRIGYTF. CDR3 DNA: TGCGCCAGCAGCCAAGATCGGGATTGGACAGTACGAATTGGCTACACCTTC. V is TRBV4-1 and J is TRBJ1-2; a possible D gene is TRBD1 (6 bases). Germline values: CDR1 MGHRA, CDR2 YSYEKL. The CDR3 covers 17 residues. V lost 0 bases, J lost 7 bases, and 21 bases lay in between.

V is TRBV7-9 and J is TRBJ2-6; D unresolved. V lost 1 base to trimming and J lost 0 bases, with 10 bases between them. The CDR3 runs 17 residues. Germline lookup yields CDR1 SEHNR and CDR2 FQNEAQ (reference sequence). The CDR3 spells CASSLGPRSSGANVLTF. The CDR3 nucleotides are TGTGCCAGCAGCTTAGGCCCCAGATCCTCTGGGGCCAACGTCCTGACTTTC.

The rearrangement links TRBV7-9 to TRBJ2-3; the D gene is possibly TRBD2 (6 bases). Trimming left V 2 bases short and J 2 bases short, with 11 bases between. Germline V lookup: CDR1 SEHNR, CDR2 FQNEAQ (reference sequence). The CDR3 consists of 15 residues. The CDR3 loop is CASSLTGGNTDTQYF. In DNA form, the CDR3 reads TGTGCCAGCAGCTTAACTGGGGGGAACACAGATACGCAGTATTTT.

The chain carries TRBV10-3 and TRBJ2-1; 7 nucleotides agree with TRBD1. Trimming took 8 bases from V and 6 from J; bases not matched to a gene: 7. Germline-derived CDR1 and CDR2 are ENHRY and SYGVKD. The CDR3 spans 13 residues. CDR3 amino acids: CAILTGMGNEQFF. Here the CDR3 DNA reads TGTGCCATCCTGACAGGGATGGGCAATGAGCAGTTCTTC.

The V gene is TRBV7-2, the J gene TRBJ1-1; 11 bases align to TRBD1. Germline-derived CDR1 and CDR2 are SGHTA and FQGNSA. This CDR3 is 17 amino acids long. After removal of 2 bases from V and 3 bases from J, the junction contained 8 bases not matched to a gene. The CDR3 nucleotides are TGTGCCAGCAGCTTATTCCGACGGGACAGGGGGTACACTGAAGCTTTCTTT. It specifies CASSLFRRDRGYTEAFF. The whole variable domain, remainder taken from reference TRBV7-2 and TRBJ1-1, is GAGVSQSPSNKVTEKGKDVELRCDPISGHTALYWYRQSLGQGLEFLIYFQGNSAPDKSGLPSDRFSAERTGGSVSTLTIQRTQQEDSAVYLCASSLFRRDRGYTEAFFGQGTRLTVV.

J is TRBJ1-5 and V is TRBV19, with D perhaps TRBD1 (6 bases). The CDR3 has 15 residues. Trimming stripped 5 bases from V and 2 bases from J, with 13 bases between. Per the germline V gene, CDR1 is LNHDA and CDR2 is SQIVND (reference sequence). The CDR3 protein is CASSSSGVRNQPQHF. CDR3 nucleotides: TGTGCCAGTAGTTCCTCAGGGGTGCGCAATCAGCCCCAGCATTTT.

V and J are TRBV7-2 and TRBJ1-2; 7 bases line up with TRBD1. There are 14 residues in the CDR3. V trimming: 2 bases; J trimming: 8 bases; junction bases outside the gene matches: 8. Germline CDR1 SGHTA, CDR2 FQGNSA. In DNA, the CDR3 is TGTGCCAGCAGCTTATCCGGACAGGAGAACGGCTACACCTTC. Its translation is CASSLSGQENGYTF.

The rearrangement uses TRBV4-1 and TRBJ2-5, with 10 bases lining up with TRBD1. Germline V gene data show CDR1 as MGHRA and CDR2 as YSYEKL. This CDR3 contains 16 residues. Trimming removed 3 bases from V and 2 bases from J; junction bases left unmatched: 6. DNA for the CDR3: TGCGCCAGCAGCCACCAGGGACAGGGGCCGCAAGAGACCCAGTACTTC. Protein product: CASSHQGQGPQETQYF.

The chain carries TRBV15 and TRBJ1-3, with 11 bases aligning to TRBD1. CDR3 size: 17 residues. Germline V gene data show CDR1 as LNHNV and CDR2 as YYDKDF (reference sequence). Trimming took 6 bases from V and 2 from J; bases not matched to a gene: 9. The CDR3 spells CATSPPGQGVAGNTIYF. The CDR3 region has the DNA TGTGCCACCAGTCCCCCGGGACAGGGGGTAGCTGGAAACACCATATATTTT. The full variable domain, with the rest looked up from reference TRBV15 and TRBJ1-3, is DAMVIQNPRYQVTQFGKPVTLSCSQTLNHNVMYWYQQKSSQAPKLLFHYYDKDFNNEADTPDNFQSRRPNTSFCFLDIRSPGLGDTAMYLCATSPPGQGVAGNTIYFGEGSWLTVV.

The chain combines TRBV25-1 with TRBJ1-2; D is perhaps TRBD1 (6 bases). Trimming cost V 5 bases and J 5 bases, with 15 bases left between them. The CDR3 sequence is 14 residues long. Germline CDR1 is MGHDK and CDR2 is SYGVNS. The CDR3 protein is CASSKSLTGYGYTF. CDR3 bases: TGTGCCAGCAGTAAATCTCTAACAGGGTATGGCTACACCTTC.

This clone was seen more than once but under ten times. The CDR3: CASSFAGLRGYTF. DNA of the CDR3: TGTGCCAGCAGCTTCGCAGGGCTGAGAGGCTACACCTTC. J is TRBJ1-2 and V is TRBV7-9; possibly TRBD1 for D (5 bases). The V and J ends lost 3 bases and 8 bases respectively, with 13 bases between them. Germline CDR1 is SEHNR and CDR2 is FQNEAQ (reference sequence). The CDR3 runs to 13 residues.

The chain couples TRBV20-1 to TRBJ1-2, with 7 bases identical to TRBD1. Germline V lookup: CDR1 DFQATT, CDR2 SNEGSKA (reference sequence). V trimming: 3 bases; J trimming: 1 base; junction bases outside the gene matches: 5. This CDR3 is 14 amino acids long. Here the CDR3 reads CSASQTGINYGYTF. CDR3 nucleotide sequence: TGCAGTGCTAGTCAGACAGGGATTAACTATGGCTACACCTTC.

The chain carries TRBV9 and TRBJ2-7; no clear D gene. This CDR3 comprises 15 residues. Germline-derived CDR1 and CDR2 are SGDLS and YYNGEE. V lost 2 bases and J 2 bases, leaving 14 bases between the germline ends. CDR3 residues: CASSVSRDAAYEQYF. DNA of the CDR3: TGTGCCAGCAGCGTGAGCCGAGATGCTGCCTACGAGCAGTACTTC. Together with reference TRBV9 and TRBJ2-7, the CDR3 gives the full variable domain: DSGVTQTPKHLITATGQRVTLRCSPRSGDLSVYWYQQSLDQGLQFLIQYYNGEERAKGNILERFSAQQFPDLHSELNLSSLELGDSALYFCASSVSRDAAYEQYFGPGTRLTVT.

The chain uses TRBV20-1 and TRBJ2-7; 8 nucleotides align to TRBD1. Germline V gene data show CDR1 as DFQATT and CDR2 as SNEGSKA (reference sequence). The length of the CDR3 is 11 residues. V lost 5 bases and J lost 8; bases outside the gene matches: 5. The CDR3, as DNA: TGCAGTGCTCCGTGGACAGGGAAGCAGTACTTC. Translating gives CSAPWTGKQYF.

The chain combines TRBV18 with TRBJ1-5; 8 bases align to TRBD1. V shed 3 bases, J shed 6 bases, and the junction held 10 bases outside the gene matches. Germline V gene sequence: CDR1 KGHSH, CDR2 LQKENI. The CDR3 sequence is 16 residues long. CDR3 loop: CASSPQGQGWVQPQHF. The CDR3 region has the DNA TGTGCCAGCTCACCGCAAGGACAGGGTTGGGTTCAGCCCCAGCATTTT.

The CDR3 here is CASSSDRGENGYTF. Here the CDR3 DNA reads TGTGCCAGCAGCTCGGACAGGGGGGAGAATGGCTACACCTTC. The V call is TRBV12-1, the J call TRBJ1-2; TRBD1 is the table's D call and was not checked against the DNA. TRBV12-1 is marked as a pseudogene. There are 14 residues in the CDR3.

This chain joins TRBV27 and TRBJ2-3, with no clear D. The V and J ends lost 5 bases and 3 bases respectively, with 9 bases between them. Germline V CDR1 and CDR2: MNHEY, SMNVEV (reference sequence). The CDR3 extends over 13 amino acids. CDR3 residues: CASSGYRTDTQYF. The CDR3 DNA sequence: TGTGCCAGCAGTGGCTACAGAACAGATACGCAGTATTTT.

The V gene is TRBV11-1, the J gene TRBJ1-6; D gene ambiguous. Trimming removed 2 bases from V and 7 bases from J, with 9 bases in between. CDR1 is SGHAT and CDR2 is FQDESV in the germline V gene (reference sequence). CDR3 size: 14 residues. CDR3 DNA sequence: TGTGCCAGCAGCTTATGGGGAGGCAATTCACCCCTCCACTTT. Translating gives CASSLWGGNSPLHF.

The rearrangement uses TRBV7-2 and TRBJ1-2; a weak D match, TRBD1 (6 bases). Trimming cost V 6 bases and J 4 bases, with 18 bases left between them. Per germline, CDR1 SGHTA and CDR2 FQGNSA. The length of the CDR3 is 15 residues. CDR3 nucleotides: TGTGCCAGCAGTCGAACCGGGGGGCAAATCTATGGCTACACCTTC. Protein: CASSRTGGQIYGYTF.

This chain links TRBV3-1 (or the pseudogene TRBV3-2) with TRBJ2-5, with D possibly TRBD1 on 5 matching bases. Trimming shortened V by 4 bases and J by 1 base, and 10 bases separated the two germline ends. Germline V gives CDR1 LGHDT, CDR2 YNNKEL (reference sequence). The CDR3 sequence is 14 residues long. The CDR3 loop is CASSRDRSQETQYF. The CDR3 coding sequence is TGTGCCAGCAGCCGAGACAGATCCCAAGAGACCCAGTACTTC.

The rearrangement uses TRBV2 and TRBJ2-7, with D maybe TRBD1 (6 bases). The CDR3 is 14 amino acids. Germline V gives CDR1 SNHLY, CDR2 FYNNEI. The V and J ends lost 6 bases and 5 bases respectively, with 17 bases between them. CDR3 DNA: TGTGCCAGCAGCGGAAATAGGGGGTTCGACGAGCAGTACTTC. This encodes CASSGNRGFDEQYF.

This rearrangement joins TRBV7-9 to TRBJ2-5; 14 nucleotides line up with TRBD2. Germline CDR1 SEHNR, CDR2 FQNEAQ (reference sequence). Trimming took 4 bases from V and 7 from J; bases not matched to a gene: 8. The CDR3 consists of 16 residues. CDR3 bases: TGTGCCAGCAGCTCAGGACTAGCGGGGGGTGTCGGGACCCAGTACTTC. This translates into CASSSGLAGGVGTQYF.